These 14 T cell receptor beta chains originate from one sample sequenced in a study of blood T cell repertoires in COVID-19. The repertoire was sequenced with immunoSEQ multiplex PCR; TCRdb's copy has only in-frame clones and lacks some. The sample contains hundreds of thousands of clones, about nine tenths of which appear only once. Sample: PBMCs or T cells enriched from blood (not recorded which). These receptors all stem from a young woman who had recovered from COVID-19.

J is TRBJ1-1 and V is TRBV6-6; D remains unclear. Per the germline V gene, CDR1 is MNHNY and CDR2 is SVGAGI (reference sequence). This CDR3 is 14 amino acids long. Trimming removed 5 bases from V and 1 base from J, with 11 bases in between. The CDR3 DNA reads as TGTGCCAGCAGTCCCCCTACAGAGAACACTGAAGCTTTCTTT. This sequence encodes CASSPPTENTEAFF.

Only a few counts were recorded for this clone. The chain recombines TRBV24-1 with TRBJ2-1; 7 bases match TRBD1. Germline CDR1 and CDR2: KGHDR and SFDVKD. The junction had 4 bases not matched to a gene; V was cut back by 3 bases and J by 9 bases. The CDR3 runs to 13 residues. The CDR3 bases are TGTGCCACCAGTGATCCTTACAGGGGTGAGCAGTTCTTC. It is translated as CATSDPYRGEQFF.

Comments on this clone: The junction does not match germline at one end; this may be a read error. Here the CDR3 reads CSSVPSYDEQFF. The CDR3 nucleotides are TGCAGCAGCGTTCCTAGCTACGATGAGCAGTTCTTC. The chain combines TRBV29-1 with TRBJ2-1; tentatively, D is TRBD2 (5 bases). The germline gives CDR1 SQVTM, CDR2 ANQGSEA. This CDR3 is built from 12 residues.

The chain couples TRBV15 to TRBJ2-7; maybe TRBD2 (5 bases). Germline assignment: CDR1 LNHNV and CDR2 YYDKDF (reference sequence). V lost 5 bases and J lost 5, with 16 bases in between. The CDR3 is made up of 14 amino acids. The CDR3: CATSPRLDGNEQYF. The CDR3 bases are TGTGCCACCAGCCCCCGACTGGACGGGAACGAGCAGTACTTC.

J is TRBJ1-1 and V is TRBV4-3, with D hard to call. V was clipped by 0 bases and J by 0 bases, with 17 bases between them. The CDR3 covers 18 residues. Germline values: CDR1 LGHNA, CDR2 YSLEER. The CDR3 bases are TGCGCCAGCAGCCAAGATTTAGGGCCTAGCGGCATGAACACTGAAGCTTTCTTT. Translation: CASSQDLGPSGMNTEAFF.

The V gene is TRBV28, the J gene TRBJ2-5; TRBD1 might be the D (6 bases). This CDR3 is built from 16 residues. Trimming took off 8 bases at V and 3 bases at J, with 22 bases between the two ends. Germline loops: CDR1 MDHEN, CDR2 SYDVKM. The CDR3 bases are TGTGCCAGCTACCGGGGATTGGACAGCCACAAAGAGACCCAGTACTTC. Its translation is CASYRGLDSHKETQYF.

The V gene is TRBV6-1, the J gene TRBJ2-1; 9 positions agree with TRBD1. J lost 8 bases, V lost 3 bases, and 8 bases had no gene match. The germline CDR1 and CDR2 sequences are MNHNS and SASEGT. The CDR3 sequence is 15 residues long. CDR3 coding DNA: TGTGCCAGCAGTGACCGACAGGGGGATAGCGATGAGCAGTTCTTC. It codes for CASSDRQGDSDEQFF.

The V and J genes are TRBV7-2 and TRBJ1-6; possible D gene TRBD1, 5 bases. Germline assignment: CDR1 SGHTA and CDR2 FQGNSA. V dropped 3 bases and J dropped 4 bases, with 13 bases sitting between them. The CDR3 extends over 16 amino acids. The CDR3 loop reads CASSLRYDSYNSPLHF. In DNA form, the CDR3 reads TGTGCCAGCAGCTTGAGATACGACAGTTATAATTCACCCCTCCACTTT.

The chain recombines TRBV9 with TRBJ2-7; a weak D match, TRBD1 (7 bases). V lost 1 base, J lost 7 bases, and 15 bases lay in between. Germline V CDR1 and CDR2: SGDLS, YYNGEE. There are 14 residues in the CDR3. CDR3 region: CASSVHGQGGEQYF. DNA for the CDR3: TGTGCCAGCAGCGTACATGGTCAGGGGGGAGAGCAGTACTTC.

The rearrangement uses TRBV7-9 and TRBJ1-2; 9 bases map to TRBD1. The germline V gene has CDR1 SEHNR and CDR2 FQNEAQ (reference sequence). The CDR3 runs to 15 residues. J gave up 3 bases and V 5 bases, and 7 bases lay outside the gene matches. CDR3 DNA sequence: TGTGCCAGCAGCGACACGGACAGGGGAGACTATGGCTACACCTTC. Translated, it gives CASSDTDRGDYGYTF.

The chain couples TRBV19 to TRBJ2-7; 9 positions agree with TRBD1. The CDR3 totals 13 residues. Germline assignment: CDR1 LNHDA and CDR2 SQIVND (reference sequence). The trim removed 6 bases at V and 9 bases at J, leaving 9 bases unmatched. The CDR3 DNA is TGTGCCAGTAGAGAACAGGGGGCGGCAATGCAGTACTTC. Protein product: CASREQGAAMQYF.

This clone came up once. This chain links TRBV28 with TRBJ2-2; TRBD1 matches 8 bases. Trimming took 6 bases from V and 3 from J; bases not matched to a gene: 9. The CDR3 is made up of 16 amino acids. Looked up from germline, CDR1 is MDHEN and CDR2 is SYDVKM. The DNA of the CDR3 is TGTGCCAGCAGCCGGCTAGGACAGGGAGACACCGGGGAGCTGTTTTTT. It encodes CASSRLGQGDTGELFF.

The genes are TRBV28 and TRBJ1-2; D is perhaps TRBD1 (6 bases). CDR1 is MDHEN and CDR2 is SYDVKM in the germline V gene. Between the trimmed V and J ends, which lost 2 bases and 3 bases, there was a span of 13 bases. This CDR3 comprises 15 residues. The CDR3 sequence: CASSLGRGAYYGYTF. The CDR3 nucleotides read TGTGCCAGCAGTTTAGGCAGGGGCGCGTACTATGGCTACACCTTC.

The V and J genes are TRBV27 and TRBJ2-7; 9 bases match TRBD1. The CDR3 runs to 16 residues. The germline V gene encodes CDR1 MNHEY and CDR2 SMNVEV (reference sequence). Trimming took 0 bases from V and 4 from J; bases not matched to a gene: 7. CDR3 nucleotide sequence: TGTGCCAGCAGTTTATCCGGGGGACAGGGTTGGTACGAGCAGTACTTC. This gives the protein CASSLSGGQGWYEQYF.